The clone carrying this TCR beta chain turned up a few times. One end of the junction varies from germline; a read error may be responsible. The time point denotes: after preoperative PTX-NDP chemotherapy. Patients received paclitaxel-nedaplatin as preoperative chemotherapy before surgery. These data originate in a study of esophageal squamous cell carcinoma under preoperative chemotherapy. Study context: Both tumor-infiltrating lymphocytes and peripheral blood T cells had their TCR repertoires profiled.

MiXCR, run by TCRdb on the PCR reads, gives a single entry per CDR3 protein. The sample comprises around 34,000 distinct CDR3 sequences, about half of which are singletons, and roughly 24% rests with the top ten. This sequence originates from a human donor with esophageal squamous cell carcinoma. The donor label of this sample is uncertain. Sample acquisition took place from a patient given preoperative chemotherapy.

In DNA form, the CDR3 reads TGTGCCAGCAGCATAGCGGTTGGTGGCGAGCAGTACTTC. It encodes CASSIAVGGEQYF. The V call is TRBV7-7, the J call TRBJ2-5; possible D gene TRBD2, 6 bases. The tail of the sequence fits TRBJ2-7 better, so the J call may be wrong. The CDR3 is made up of 13 amino acids. Germline CDR1 SSHAT, CDR2 FNYEAQ (reference sequence).